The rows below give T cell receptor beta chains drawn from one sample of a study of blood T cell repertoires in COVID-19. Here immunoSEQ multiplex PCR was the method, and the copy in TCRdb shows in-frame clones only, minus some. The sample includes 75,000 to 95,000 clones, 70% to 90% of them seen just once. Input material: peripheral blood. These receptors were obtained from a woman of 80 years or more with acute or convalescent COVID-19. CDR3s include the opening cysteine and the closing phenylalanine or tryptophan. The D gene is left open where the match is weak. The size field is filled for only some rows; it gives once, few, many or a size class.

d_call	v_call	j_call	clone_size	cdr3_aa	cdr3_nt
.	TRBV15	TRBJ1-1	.	CATSRDFLLGSNIEAFF	TGTGCCACCAGCAGAGATTTCCTCTTGGGCAGCAATATTGAAGCTTTCTTT
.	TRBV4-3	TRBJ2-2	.	CASSQTANTGELFF	TGCGCCAGCAGCCAAACAGCGAACACCGGGGAGCTGTTTTTT
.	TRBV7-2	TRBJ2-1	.	CASSLARGAYNEQFF	TGTGCCAGCAGCTTAGCCAGGGGGGCCTACAATGAGCAGTTCTTC
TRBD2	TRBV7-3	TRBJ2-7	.	CASSSGGRPYEQYF	TGTGCCAGCAGCTCGGGAGGCAGGCCCTACGAGCAGTACTTC
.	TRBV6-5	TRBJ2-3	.	CASSSRDTQYF	TGTGCCAGCAGTTCCCGGGATACGCAGTATTTT
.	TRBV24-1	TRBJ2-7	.	CATSDPRDSSYEQYF	TGTGCCACCAGTGACCCAAGAGACAGTTCCTACGAGCAGTACTTC
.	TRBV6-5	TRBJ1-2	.	CASSFVQGKGYTF	TGTGCCAGCAGTTTCGTACAGGGAAAAGGCTACACCTTC
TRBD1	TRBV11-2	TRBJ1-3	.	CASSLSFQGASGNTIYF	TGTGCCAGCAGCTTATCGTTTCAGGGGGCGAGTGGAAACACCATATATTTT
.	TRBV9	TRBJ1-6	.	CASSVGGGTYNSPLHF	TGTGCCAGCAGCGTAGGGGGGGGTACCTATAATTCACCCCTCCACTTT
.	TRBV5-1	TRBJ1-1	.	CASSLAVWNTEAFF	TGCGCCAGCAGCTTGGCAGTTTGGAACACTGAAGCTTTCTTT
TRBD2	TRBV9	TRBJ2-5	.	CASSVDSGLAGLETQYF	TGTGCCAGCAGCGTAGACTCGGGACTAGCGGGGCTAGAGACCCAGTACTTC
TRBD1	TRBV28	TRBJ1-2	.	CASRQIGGPGYGYTF	TGTGCCAGCAGACAAATAGGGGGCCCGGGGTATGGCTACACCTTC
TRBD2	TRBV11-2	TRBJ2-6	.	CASSLVAGGISGANVLTF	TGTGCCAGCAGCTTGGTAGCGGGGGGAATCTCTGGGGCCAACGTCCTGACTTTC
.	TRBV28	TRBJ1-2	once	CASSPRQLRRPYGYTF	TGTGCCAGCAGTCCCCGACAGCTCCGTCGCCCATATGGCTACACCTTC
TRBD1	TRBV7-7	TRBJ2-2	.	CASSLEEMTGIAGELFF	TGTGCTAGCAGCTTAGAAGAGATGACAGGGATCGCCGGGGAGCTGTTTTTT
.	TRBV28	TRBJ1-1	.	CASKRGIGNTEAFF	TGTGCCAGCAAAAGGGGTATAGGGAACACTGAAGCTTTCTTT
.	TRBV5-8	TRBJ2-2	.	CADRLGLNTGELFF	TGTGCTGATAGGTTGGGCCTCAACACCGGGGAGCTGTTTTTT
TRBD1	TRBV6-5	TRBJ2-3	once	CASRDRGPLDTQYF	TGTGCCAGCAGAGACAGGGGGCCCCTAGATACGCAGTATTTT
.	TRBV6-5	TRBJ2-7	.	CASSYSRDSAYEQYF	TGTGCCAGCAGTTACTCGCGGGACAGTGCCTACGAGCAGTACTTC
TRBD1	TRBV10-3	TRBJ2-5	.	CAITRGHQETQYF	TGTGCCATCACCAGGGGGCATCAGGAGACCCAGTACTTC
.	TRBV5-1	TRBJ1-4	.	CASSPAAGGNEKLFF	TGCGCCAGCAGCCCCGCCGCCGGGGGTAATGAAAAACTGTTTTTT
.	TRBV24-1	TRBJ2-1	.	CATSGRGGYNEQFF	TGTGCCACCAGTGGAAGGGGTGGATACAATGAGCAGTTCTTC
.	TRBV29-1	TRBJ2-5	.	CSVIPGQETQYF	TGCAGCGTTATCCCGGGACAAGAGACCCAGTACTTC
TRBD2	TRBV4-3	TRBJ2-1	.	CASSQGLVANEQFF	TGCGCCAGCAGCCAGGGACTAGTCGCTAATGAGCAGTTCTTC
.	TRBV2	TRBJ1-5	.	CASSIGQMSNQPQHF	TGTGCCAGCAGTATCGGACAGATGAGCAATCAGCCCCAGCATTTT
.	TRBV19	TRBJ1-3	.	CASVAAPGNTIYF	TGTGCCAGTGTTGCGGCCCCTGGAAACACCATATATTTT
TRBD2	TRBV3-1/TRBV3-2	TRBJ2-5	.	CASSLLAGLETQYF	TGTGCCAGCAGCCTTTTAGCGGGGTTGGAGACCCAGTACTTC
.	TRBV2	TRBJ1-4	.	CASSERQNLFF	TGTGCCAGCAGTGAGAGGCAGAACCTGTTTTTT
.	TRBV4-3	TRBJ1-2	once	CASSQDSGHGYTF	TGCGCCAGCAGCCAGGATTCAGGGCACGGCTACACCTTC